The source of this T cell receptor beta chain is a study of Graves' ophthalmopathy and Graves' hyperthyroidism. This clonotype occurred many times. The antigen remains undetermined. General study findings and limits: With a specificity of roughly 72% and a sensitivity of about 71%, the model predicted ophthalmopathy progression. Using a 13-signature model, the authors split ophthalmopathy from stable hyperthyroidism, with 85% to 90% sensitivity and 81.08% specificity.

The authors amplified TCR beta CDR3 regions, and they did so from RNA transcripts for repertoire sequencing. Amplification began with first-round RT-PCR using HTBI primers, then second-round multiplex PCR was performed. TCRdb itself ran the multiplex PCR reads through MiXCR, one entry per CDR3 protein. The profile covers roughly 420,000 distinct CDR3 sequences, with approximately 21% appearing a single time and around 3.2% taken by the ten largest. The CDR3 is 15 residues long. Between the trimmed V and J ends, which lost 6 bases and 6 bases, there was a span of 20 bases. Ophthalmopathy absent within 18 months of follow-up marked hyperthyroidism as stable.

The sequenced sample consisted of peripheral blood. The TCR sequence derives from a woman between 18 and 29 years old with stable Graves' hyperthyroidism. The rearrangement uses TRBV12-3 or TRBV12-4 and TRBJ1-1, with D tentatively TRBD1 (5 bases). CDR3: CASRNTGLKEAEAFF. The CDR3 DNA reads TGTGCCAGCAGGAATACGGGACTTAAGGAGGCTGAAGCTTTCTTT.